One and the same sample provided the 2 T cell receptor beta chains below, sequenced in a study of response to subunit inactivated influenza vaccine. TCRdb independently ran MiXCR on the RT-PCR reads; one entry per CDR3 protein. The data hold hundreds of thousands of distinct CDR3 sequences, with more than 10% observed a single time. The sequencing used non-naive T cells sorted from PBMCs, collected roughly 2 weeks before vaccination. These receptors originate from a man aged 45-60 years who received an inactivated influenza vaccine.

This clonotype was observed many times. The chain employs TRBV10-2 and TRBJ2-7; the match to TRBD1 covers 8 bases. The CDR3 extends over 12 amino acids. After removal of 7 bases from V and 4 bases from J, the junction contained 3 bases not matched to a gene. Germline V gene data show CDR1 as WSHSY and CDR2 as SAAADI. The CDR3 region is CASKQGAYEQYF. The CDR3 nucleotides read TGCGCCAGCAAGCAGGGGGCGTACGAGCAGTACTTC.

V usage is TRBV12-3 or TRBV12-4 and J usage is TRBJ2-3; 16 bases line up with TRBD2. With 6 bases clipped from V and 4 bases from J, the junction kept 10 bases outside the gene matches. The CDR3 extends over 18 amino acids. The CDR3 spells CASRPPGLAGGPADTQYF. In DNA form, the CDR3 reads TGTGCCAGCAGGCCCCCGGGACTAGCGGGGGGGCCAGCAGATACGCAGTATTTT.